What follows describes a single T cell receptor beta chain. Its binding antigen is unknown. The data are from a study of monozygotic twins with inflammatory bowel disease (dated by TCRdb to between 2018 and 2020). Background on the whole study: In total, roughly 30 monozygotic twin pairs made up the full study: 19 Danish pairs, all IBD-discordant, plus nine German pairs, of which four were IBD-concordant and five were IBD-discordant. The search for disease-associated traits relied mainly on comparing IBD patients with their genetically identical healthy co-twins within discordant pairs. Each individual had, on average, about 151 000 unique TCRalpha sequences and 181 000 unique TCRbeta sequences available for analysis.

From each donor, an approximately 2.5 ml peripheral blood sample was drawn into PAXgene tubes and stored at -80 degrees C. Without T cell sorting, total RNA was isolated from whole blood using the PAXgene blood miRNA kit on an automated QIAcube. Peripheral blood from monozygotic twin pairs, either concordant or discordant for inflammatory bowel disease, underwent deep TCRalpha and TCRbeta repertoire profiling that used unique molecular barcoding. Smoking habits were recorded for all twin pairs, and individuals were classified as current, former or never smokers. Library method: 5' RACE. Preparation of each TCR library used around 3.5 ug of total RNA. For each sample, cDNA was synthesized in eight separate reactions using SMARTScribe reverse transcriptase. During cDNA synthesis, template switching was used to introduce unique molecular identifiers that contained a 6-nucleotide sample barcode. TCRalpha and TCRbeta cDNA was amplified by two nested PCRs of 16 and 9 cycles, with bead purification after each PCR. Before amplification, the cDNA was both treated with uracil DNA-glycosylase and purified with the QIAquick PCR purification kit. The second PCR added Illumina TruSeq-compatible adapters along with sample-specific barcodes. Library quality and concentration were assessed using TapeStation and Qubit, and roughly 5 ng of each library was pooled. The pooled libraries were sequenced with 2 x 100 bp reads and custom sequencing primers on an Illumina HiSeq2500 single-index Rapid Run. As for how the authors treated the data: PCR and sequencing errors were corrected by UMI-based consensus assembly using MiGEC version 1.2.6. MiXCR version 2.1.1 was used for V(D)J alignment, clonotype assembly and CDR3 extraction. To normalise gene usage, clonotype sharing and MAIT/NKT TCR abundance, the analysis used the top 1000, 10 000 and 20 000 clonotypes per sample. Diversity was computed as the inverse Simpson index with the vegan R package after downsampling to 27 000 UMIs. Paired Mann-Whitney U tests were applied to discordant twin pairs, and Benjamini-Hochberg correction was used for multiple testing. TCRdb reprocessed the sequencing reads and holds a single record per CDR3 protein sequence, with no DNA. For this entry, the V and J calls and clone size follow TCRdb and not the study's own pipeline. The table kept for this sample lists approximately 330,000 distinct CDR3 sequences. The ten most abundant clones make up around 2% of the sample.

The germline V gene (reference sequence) sets CDR1 to LNHDA and CDR2 to SQIVND. The cysteine opens and the phenylalanine closes a CDR3 of 13 amino acids. No DNA has been recorded. What the authors observed across the whole study: TCRbeta repertoire diversity, by inverse Simpson index, was decreased in IBD patients compared with their healthy co-twins. The results gave no support for a single strong signal or clonotype linked to IBD. Repertoire similarity did not differ between concordant and discordant twins, which could be due to limited statistical power. IBD patients shared fewer clonotypes with other individuals than healthy twins did, most markedly in patients showing signs of disease activity. Because patients were on differing immunosuppressive treatments, the repertoires may have picked up extra background noise and inter-individual variability. The analysis was unable to tell apart different T cell subtypes.

This TCR derives from a human donor with ulcerative colitis or Crohn's disease, or a healthy co-twin of an affected twin (not recorded which). The sequence links TRBV19 to TRBJ2-2; TCRdb's D call, TRBD1, is unchecked because there is no DNA. The sample taken for sequencing was blood. The CDR3 has the sequence CASSRGDTGELFF.